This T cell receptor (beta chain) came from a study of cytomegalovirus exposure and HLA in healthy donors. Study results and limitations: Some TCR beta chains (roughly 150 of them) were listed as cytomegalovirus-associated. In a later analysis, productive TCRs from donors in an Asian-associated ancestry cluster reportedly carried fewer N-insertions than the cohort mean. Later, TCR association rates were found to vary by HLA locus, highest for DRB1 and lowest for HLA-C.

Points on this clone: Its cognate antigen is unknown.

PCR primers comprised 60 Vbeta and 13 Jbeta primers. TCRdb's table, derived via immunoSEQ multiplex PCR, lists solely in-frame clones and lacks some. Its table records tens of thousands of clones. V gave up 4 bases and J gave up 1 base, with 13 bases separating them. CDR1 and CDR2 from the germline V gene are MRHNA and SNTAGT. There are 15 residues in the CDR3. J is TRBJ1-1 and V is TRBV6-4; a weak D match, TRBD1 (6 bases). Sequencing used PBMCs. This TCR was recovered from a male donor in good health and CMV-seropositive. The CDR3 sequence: CASSAGNRENTEAFF. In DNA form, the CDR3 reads TGTGCCAGCAGTGCAGGGAACAGGGAGAACACTGAAGCTTTCTTT.